Below are 16 T cell receptor beta chains sequenced from a single sample in a study of cytomegalovirus exposure and HLA in healthy donors. Sequenced by immunoSEQ multiplex PCR; TCRdb stores in-frame clones only, minus some. The sample includes roughly 150,000 clones, roughly 84% seen only once; the top ten take roughly 10%. The specimen sequenced was PBMCs. These receptors all stem from a man between 25 and 39 years old in good health and CMV-seropositive.

The chain uses TRBV6-4 and TRBJ2-1, with a weak D call TRBD2 (6 bases). The CDR3 has 11 residues. Trimming removed 7 bases at V and 15 bases at J, with 16 bases between. CDR1 and CDR2 (germline): MRHNA, SNTAGT. Here the CDR3 reads CASKRVSESFF. The CDR3 nucleotides read TGTGCCAGCAAGCGGGTCTCCGAGTCGTTCTTC.

This rearrangement joins TRBV9 to TRBJ2-4; D is uncertain. The CDR3 spans 14 residues. Germline loops: CDR1 SGDLS, CDR2 YYNGEE. V dropped 2 bases and J dropped 0 bases, with 6 bases sitting between them. The CDR3 bases are TGTGCCAGCAGCGTTCCCGTAGCCAAAAACATTCAGTACTTC. It is translated as CASSVPVAKNIQYF.

V usage is TRBV28 and J usage is TRBJ2-1, with 7 bases aligning to TRBD1. CDR1 and CDR2 (germline): MDHEN, SYDVKM. V lost 5 bases and J lost 2; bases outside the gene matches: 6. The CDR3 has 15 amino acids. The DNA for the CDR3 is TGTGCCAGCAGTCCTCCGGGACAGACCTACAATGAGCAGTTCTTC. Translation: CASSPPGQTYNEQFF.

The chain recombines TRBV6-1 with TRBJ1-5; 10 bases fit TRBD1. CDR3 length: 16 amino acids. Trimming removed 2 bases from V and 4 bases from J; junction bases left unmatched: 5. CDR1 and CDR2 (germline): MNHNS, SASEGT. The CDR3 DNA reads as TGTGCCAGCAGTGAAAGGGGACAGGGGCCAAATCAGCCCCAGCATTTT. Amino acids: CASSERGQGPNQPQHF.

This clone was picked up one time. The junction departs from germline at one end; a sequencing error may be responsible. The genes are TRBV28 and TRBJ1-1; a weak D match, TRBD1 (6 bases). The germline V gene encodes CDR1 MDHEN and CDR2 SYDVKM. CDR3 length: 13 residues. The CDR3 loop is CASRFRGRTEAFF. The CDR3 bases are TGTGCCAGCCGTTTCAGGGGACGCACTGAAGCTTTCTTT.

The rearrangement links TRBV6-5 to TRBJ2-7, with 7 bases matching TRBD2. CDR3 size: 15 residues. V trimming: 0 bases; J trimming: 5 bases; junction bases outside the gene matches: 7. CDR1 and CDR2 from the germline V gene are MNHEY and SVGAGI. CDR3 loop: CASSYSKRGTHEQYF. The CDR3 DNA reads as TGTGCCAGCAGTTACTCGAAGCGGGGAACCCACGAGCAGTACTTC.

This chain joins TRBV5-1 and TRBJ2-5; D not resolved. Germline CDR1 reads SGHRS; CDR2 reads YFSETQ. CDR3 length equals 13 residues. V dropped 1 base and J dropped 3 bases, with 7 bases sitting between them. Here the CDR3 DNA reads TGCGCCAGCAGCTTGTCCGGAGAAGAGACCCAGTACTTC. This gives the protein CASSLSGEETQYF.

The chain has TRBV9 and TRBJ2-2; D ambiguous. The CDR3 sequence is 13 residues long. V lost 4 bases to trimming and J lost 5 bases, with 9 bases between them. Germline V lookup: CDR1 SGDLS, CDR2 YYNGEE. The CDR3 region is CASSPEATGELFF. The CDR3 region has the DNA TGTGCCAGCAGCCCCGAGGCGACCGGGGAGCTGTTTTTT.

In this sample, this clone turned up once. This sequence joins TRBV6-5 and TRBJ2-1, with TRBD1 matching 8 bases. CDR3 length equals 15 residues. CDR1 MNHEY and CDR2 SVGAGI come from the germline V gene. Germline trimming cut 8 bases from V and 1 base from J; bases unmatched to any gene: 7. The DNA of the CDR3 is TGTGCCAGCCTACCTAGGACAGGGTCCTACAATGAGCAGTTCTTC. Protein sequence: CASLPRTGSYNEQFF.

The CDR3 is CASSSGTGEDGYTF. CDR3 nucleotide sequence: TGCGCCAGCAGCTCGGGGACAGGGGAAGATGGCTACACCTTC. The J gene is TRBJ1-2, the V gene TRBV5-1; 10 nucleotides line up with TRBD1. This CDR3 region has 14 residues. The V segment lost 3 bases and the J segment 6 bases; nucleotides outside the gene matches: 5. Per germline, CDR1 SGHRS and CDR2 YFSETQ. Combining the CDR3 with reference TRBV5-1 and TRBJ1-2 gives the whole variable domain KAGVTQTPRYLIKTRGQQVTLSCSPISGHRSVSWYQQTPGQGLQFLFEYFSETQRNKGNFPGRFSGRQFSNSRSEMNVSTLELGDSALYLCASSSGTGEDGYTFGSGTRLTVV.

V gene TRBV28 combines with J gene TRBJ2-7; TRBD2 is a possible D gene (6 bases). This CDR3 has 15 amino acids. The V end was cut by 3 bases, the J end by 2 bases, with 14 bases between. Per the germline V gene, CDR1 is MDHEN and CDR2 is SYDVKM. The CDR3 DNA reads as TGTGCCAGCAGTTTGACCTACCGGGAGACCTACGAGCAGTACTTC. Its protein product is CASSLTYRETYEQYF. Combining the CDR3 with reference TRBV28 and TRBJ2-7 gives the whole variable domain DVKVTQSSRYLVKRTGEKVFLECVQDMDHENMFWYRQDPGLGLRLIYFSYDVKMKEKGDIPEGYSVSREKKERFSLILESASTNQTSMYLCASSLTYRETYEQYFGPGTRLTVT.

The V and J genes are TRBV28 and TRBJ2-7; a possible D gene is TRBD2 (6 bases). The CDR3 is made up of 13 amino acids. Trimming pared 6 bases from V and 2 bases from J, leaving 11 bases between. Per the germline V gene, CDR1 is MDHEN and CDR2 is SYDVKM. CDR3: CASRRDFPYEQYF. DNA of the CDR3: TGTGCCAGCAGGAGGGACTTCCCCTACGAGCAGTACTTC.

The genes are TRBV30 and TRBJ1-6; 7 nucleotides align to TRBD1. The CDR3 consists of 14 residues. Germline values: CDR1 GTSNPN, CDR2 SVGIG (reference sequence). Trimming at V came to 3 bases and at J to 9 bases, leaving 8 bases not matched to a gene. The CDR3 DNA reads TGTGCCTGGAGCGCCGGGACAGTAGTTTCACCCCTCCACTTT. Translating gives CAWSAGTVVSPLHF.

The J gene is TRBJ2-1, the V gene TRBV28; a possible D gene is TRBD1 (7 bases). Germline V CDR1 and CDR2: MDHEN, SYDVKM. The CDR3 spans 14 residues. V dropped 7 bases and J dropped 7 bases, with 17 bases sitting between them. The CDR3 spells CASNRQGGGNEQFF. The CDR3, as DNA: TGTGCCAGCAACCGACAGGGAGGAGGGAATGAGCAGTTCTTC.

This clone showed up many times. The rearrangement uses TRBV2 and TRBJ1-5; possibly TRBD1 for D (5 bases). Trimming stripped 5 bases from V and 3 bases from J, with 14 bases between. CDR1 SNHLY and CDR2 FYNNEI come from the germline V gene. This CDR3 has 15 amino acids. CDR3 bases: TGTGCCAGCAGTTTAGGCGGGGGTAACAATCAGCCCCAGCATTTT. This sequence encodes CASSLGGGNNQPQHF.

This CDR3 is CASSPRGVRAHYGYTF. In DNA, the CDR3 is TGTGCCAGCAGCCCACGGGGGGTCCGAGCGCACTATGGCTACACCTTC. The gene calls are TRBV5-6 and TRBJ1-2, with D possibly TRBD1 on 5 matching bases. This CDR3 is built from 16 residues. The V gene's germline CDR1 is SGHDT and CDR2 YYEEEE. Trimming left V 4 bases short and J 3 bases short, with 19 bases between.